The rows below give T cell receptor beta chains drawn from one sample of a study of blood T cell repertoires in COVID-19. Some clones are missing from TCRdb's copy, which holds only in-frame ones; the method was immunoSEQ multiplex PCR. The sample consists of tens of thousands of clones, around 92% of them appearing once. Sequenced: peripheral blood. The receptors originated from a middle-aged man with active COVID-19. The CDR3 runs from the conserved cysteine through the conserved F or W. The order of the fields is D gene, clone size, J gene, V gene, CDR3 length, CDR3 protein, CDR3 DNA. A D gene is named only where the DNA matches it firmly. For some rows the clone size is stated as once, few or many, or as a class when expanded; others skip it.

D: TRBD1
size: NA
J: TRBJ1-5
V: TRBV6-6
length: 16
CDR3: CASSYADRGWDQPQHF
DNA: TGTGCCAGCAGTTATGCGGACAGGGGATGGGATCAGCCCCAGCATTTT

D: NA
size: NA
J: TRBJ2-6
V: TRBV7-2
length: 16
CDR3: CASSLTTGPGANVLTF
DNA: TGTGCCAGCAGTCTCACAACAGGGCCTGGGGCCAACGTCCTGACTTTC

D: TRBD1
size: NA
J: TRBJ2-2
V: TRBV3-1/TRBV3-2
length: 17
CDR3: CASSQGGQGANTGELFF
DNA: TGTGCCAGCAGCCAAGGGGGACAGGGCGCGAACACCGGGGAGCTGTTTTTT

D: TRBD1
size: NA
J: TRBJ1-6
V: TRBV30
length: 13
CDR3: CAWNGPGGSPLHF
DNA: TGTGCCTGGAACGGACCAGGGGGTTCACCCCTCCACTTT

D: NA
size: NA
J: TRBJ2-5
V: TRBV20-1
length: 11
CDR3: CSVSGFETQYF
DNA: TGCAGTGTAAGCGGTTTTGAGACCCAGTACTTC

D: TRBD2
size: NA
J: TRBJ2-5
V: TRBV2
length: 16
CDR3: CASRLTSGGDFRAQYF
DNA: TGTGCCAGCAGGTTAACTAGCGGCGGGGACTTTAGGGCCCAGTACTTC

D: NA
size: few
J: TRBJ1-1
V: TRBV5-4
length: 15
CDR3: CASSISSVGNTEAFF
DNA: TGTGCCAGCAGCATCTCATCGGTCGGGAACACTGAAGCTTTCTTT

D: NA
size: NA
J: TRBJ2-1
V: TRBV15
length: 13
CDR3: CATSQGGIVEQFF
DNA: TGTGCCACCAGTCAGGGGGGAATAGTCGAGCAGTTCTTC

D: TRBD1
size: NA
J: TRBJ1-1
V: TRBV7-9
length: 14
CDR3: CASSLTGIATEAFF
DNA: TGTGCCAGCAGCTTGACAGGGATAGCCACTGAAGCTTTCTTT

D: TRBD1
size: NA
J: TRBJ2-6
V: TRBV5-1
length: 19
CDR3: CASSLHPGQPPSGANVLTF
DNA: TGCGCCAGCAGCCTTCACCCGGGACAGCCTCCCTCTGGGGCCAACGTCCTGACTTTC

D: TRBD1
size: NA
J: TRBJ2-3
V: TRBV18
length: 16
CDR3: CASSILGTESTDTQYF
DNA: TGTGCCAGCTCAATACTCGGGACAGAGAGCACAGATACGCAGTATTTT

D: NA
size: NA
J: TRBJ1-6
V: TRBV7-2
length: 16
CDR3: CASSLVAGSLNSPLHF
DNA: TGTGCCAGCAGCTTAGTAGCCGGGAGTCTGAATTCACCCCTCCACTTT

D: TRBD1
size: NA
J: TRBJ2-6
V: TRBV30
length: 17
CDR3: CAWRTGKLSSGANVLTF
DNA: TGTGCCTGGAGGACAGGGAAGTTAAGTTCTGGGGCCAACGTCCTGACTTTC

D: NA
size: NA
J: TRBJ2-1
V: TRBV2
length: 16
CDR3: CASSDTSSPIPNEQFF
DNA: TGTGCCAGCAGTGATACTAGCTCGCCAATCCCAAATGAGCAGTTCTTC

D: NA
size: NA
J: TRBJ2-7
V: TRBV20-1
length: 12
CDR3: CSASKVGVGQYF
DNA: TGCAGTGCTAGTAAGGTCGGGGTAGGGCAGTACTTC

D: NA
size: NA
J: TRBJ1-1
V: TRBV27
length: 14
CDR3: CASSLVPLFTEAFF
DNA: TGTGCCAGCAGTTTAGTCCCTCTATTTACTGAAGCTTTCTTT

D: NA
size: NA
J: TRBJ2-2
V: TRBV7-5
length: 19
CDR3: CVRSRRDRDSRWAGGELFF
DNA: TGTGTCAGAAGTAGACGGGACAGGGACTCTCGGTGGGCAGGCGGGGAGCTGTTTTTT

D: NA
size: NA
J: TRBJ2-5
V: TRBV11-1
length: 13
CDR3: CASSFSGMETQYF
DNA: TGTGCCAGCAGCTTTTCGGGGATGGAGACCCAGTACTTC

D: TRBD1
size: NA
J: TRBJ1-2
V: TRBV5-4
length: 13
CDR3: CASSLDRDYGYTF
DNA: TGTGCCAGCAGCCTGGACAGGGACTATGGCTACACCTTC

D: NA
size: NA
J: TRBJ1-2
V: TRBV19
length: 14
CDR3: CATVRDKSNYGYTF
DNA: TGTGCCACCGTCCGGGACAAATCTAACTATGGCTACACCTTC

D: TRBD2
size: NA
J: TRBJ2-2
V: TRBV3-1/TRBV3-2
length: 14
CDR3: CASSRSGGAGELFF
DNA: TGTGCCAGCAGCCGTAGCGGGGGGGCCGGGGAGCTGTTTTTT

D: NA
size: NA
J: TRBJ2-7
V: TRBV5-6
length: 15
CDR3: CASSLVSVSSYEQYF
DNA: TGTGCCAGCAGCTTGGTCTCGGTTAGCTCCTACGAGCAGTACTTC

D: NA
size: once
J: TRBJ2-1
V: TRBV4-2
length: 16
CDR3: CASSQDNRGTYNEQFF
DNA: TGTGCCAGCAGCCAAGATAATAGGGGCACCTACAATGAGCAGTTCTTC

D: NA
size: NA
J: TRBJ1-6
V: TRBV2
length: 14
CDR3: CASRFEGANSPLHF
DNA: TGTGCCAGCAGGTTCGAAGGGGCTAATTCACCCCTCCACTTT

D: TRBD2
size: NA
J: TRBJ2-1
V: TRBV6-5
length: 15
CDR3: CASSSGLAGVNEQFF
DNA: TGTGCCAGCAGTTCCGGACTAGCGGGAGTGAATGAGCAGTTCTTC

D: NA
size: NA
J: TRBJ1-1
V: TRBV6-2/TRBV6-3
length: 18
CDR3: CASSSPTRGGAGRTEAFF
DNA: TGTGCCAGCAGCAGTCCAACCAGGGGAGGGGCAGGGAGAACTGAAGCTTTCTTT

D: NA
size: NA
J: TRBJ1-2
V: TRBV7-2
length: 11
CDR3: CASSSQLGYTF
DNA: TGTGCCAGCAGCTCCCAGTTAGGCTACACCTTC

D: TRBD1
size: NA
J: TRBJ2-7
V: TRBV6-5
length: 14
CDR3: CASIIGQGNNEQYF
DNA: TGTGCCAGCATAATAGGACAGGGGAACAACGAGCAGTACTTC

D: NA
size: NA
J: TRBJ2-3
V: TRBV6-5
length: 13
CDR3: CASRPPQGDTQYF
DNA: TGTGCCAGCAGGCCCCCCCAGGGGGATACGCAGTATTTT

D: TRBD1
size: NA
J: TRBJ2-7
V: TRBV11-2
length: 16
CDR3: CASSLMTGGPAYEQYF
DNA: TGTGCCAGCAGCTTGATGACAGGGGGTCCGGCCTACGAGCAGTACTTC

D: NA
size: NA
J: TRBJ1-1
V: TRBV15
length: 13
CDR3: CATRPGQNTEAFF
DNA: TGTGCCACCAGGCCGGGACAGAACACTGAAGCTTTCTTT

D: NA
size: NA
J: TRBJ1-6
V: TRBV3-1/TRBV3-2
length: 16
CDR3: CASSPYGQIYNSPLHF
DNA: TGTGCCAGCAGTCCCTACGGACAAATCTATAATTCACCCCTCCACTTT

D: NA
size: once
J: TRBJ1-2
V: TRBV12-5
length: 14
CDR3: CASGLGTPRHGYTF
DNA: TGTGCTAGTGGGCTGGGGACACCTCGCCATGGCTACACCTTC

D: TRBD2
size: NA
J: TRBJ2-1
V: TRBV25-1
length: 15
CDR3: CASSLPLAGADEQFF
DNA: TGTGCCAGCAGTCTCCCACTAGCGGGTGCGGATGAGCAGTTCTTC

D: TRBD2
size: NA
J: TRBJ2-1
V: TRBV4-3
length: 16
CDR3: CASSQSSGYSYNEQFF
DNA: TGCGCCAGCAGCCAGTCTAGCGGGTACTCCTACAATGAGCAGTTCTTC

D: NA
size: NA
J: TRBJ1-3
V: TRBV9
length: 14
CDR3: CASSPGGTGNTIYF
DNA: TGTGCCAGCAGCCCTGGGGGCACTGGAAACACCATATATTTT

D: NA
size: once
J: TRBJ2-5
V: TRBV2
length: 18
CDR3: CASSDDQFFSEYQETQYF
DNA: TGTGCCAGCAGTGATGATCAGTTCTTCAGCGAGTACCAAGAGACCCAGTACTTC

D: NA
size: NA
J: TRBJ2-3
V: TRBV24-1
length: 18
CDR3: CATSGGGRGFPGTDTQYF
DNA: TGTGCCACCAGTGGCGGGGGTAGGGGGTTTCCGGGGACGGATACGCAGTATTTT

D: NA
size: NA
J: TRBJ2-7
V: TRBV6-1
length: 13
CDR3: CASSEGPAYEQYF
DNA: TGTGCCAGCAGTGAGGGCCCCGCCTACGAGCAGTACTTC

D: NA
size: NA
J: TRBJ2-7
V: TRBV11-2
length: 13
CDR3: CASSLSTGYEQYF
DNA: TGTGCCAGCAGCTTATCGACAGGATACGAGCAGTACTTC